This entry describes one T cell receptor beta chain. In this sample, this clonotype turned up a few times. Its target antigen remains unknown. No base qualities exist here, and no much larger clone lies one base off it. This sample stems from a study of identical twins (dated by TCRdb to between 2015 and 2016). Broadly, across the study: The study deep-sequenced TCR alpha and beta repertoires from monozygotic twins, unrelated adults of various ages and cord blood to test whether fetal clonotypes persist. Replicate twin experiments were performed at different times using different library preparation protocols to rule out contamination.

Only healthy Caucasian donors were included. The full study reports these points: Excess twin sharing in beta out-of-frame sequences was weaker because fewer shared sequences lowered the signal-to-noise ratio. Because the same donors could not be followed over many years, the conclusions depended on cross-sectional statistical analysis. Compared with coincidental sharing between unrelated individuals, out-of-frame TCR alpha sequences shared between twins had an excess of sequences with low generation probability. Abundant cord blood beta clonotypes had fewer insertions, young adult naive repertoires showed a similar but weaker trend, and memory repertoires showed no such trend. Recombination models systematically underestimated out-of-frame TCR alpha sharing in monozygotic twins but agreed with sharing between unrelated individuals. Zero-insertion analyses could be partly confounded by invariant T cells such as MAIT and iNKT, though diverse VJ usage argued against such confounding for most clonotypes.

Libraries were prepared through 5' RACE. The listed sequencing device is Illumina HiSeq 2000. A universal primer binding site was added through template switching, and the final cDNA carried a unique molecular identifier so that TCR cDNA molecules could be counted accurately. Specific primers in the conserved constant-segment region were used to synthesize first-strand cDNA for the TCR alpha and beta chains. To control for contamination, every cDNA library was double barcoded, receiving both a SMART-Mk sample barcode and Illumina barcodes. TruSeq adapter sequences, together with Illumina sample barcodes, were added in two successive PCR steps. Sequencing of the TCR alpha and beta cDNA libraries was done on the Illumina HiSeq platform using custom primers. The original pipeline was this. MiGEC processed the raw reads to extract unique molecular identifiers, while MiXCR was used to determine the CDR3 positions. Recombination models were inferred per individual with the repgenHMM and IGoR tools using an EM algorithm. Shared clonotypes were analyzed with the tcR package in R, and sharing was normalized by the product of cloneset sizes. To study raw recombination free of thymic and clonal selection effects, out-of-frame nonproductive sequences were analyzed. The public reads were reprocessed in TCRdb via fastp at Q25 and MiXCR, keeping in-frame beta chains. A single entry per CDR3 protein holds the most common genes and DNA from its merged rows. TCRdb's processing, not the study's, gives the V and J calls here. The sample yields roughly 1.6 million distinct CDR3 sequences; about 30% were counted once. The biggest ten clones account for around 0.3% of the sample.

CDR1 is given as LGHNA and CDR2 as YNFKEQ, both from the germline V gene. Reading from cysteine to phenylalanine, the CDR3 counts 15 amino acids. Of the read, only the CDR3 DNA is kept; its 45 bases are in frame from base 1. The V end gives up 0 bases and the J end 7 bases, leaving 4 bases in the junction not matched to a gene. The TCR sequence derives from a newborn girl in good health. The chain was built from TRBV4-2 and TRBJ2-2; 8 bases in between match TRBD2. Sequencing was performed on cord blood. This receptor has the CDR3 CASSQDGLAIGELFF. Read as DNA, the sequence is TGTGCCAGCAGCCAAGACGGACTAGCCATCGGGGAGCTGTTTTTT.